Below, 29 T cell receptor beta chains from the same sample are listed, as sequenced in a study of blood T cell repertoires in COVID-19. Some clones are missing from TCRdb's copy, which holds only in-frame ones; the method was immunoSEQ multiplex PCR. The profile shows 450,000 or so clones, 89% of them singletons. The specimen was peripheral blood. The source is a man between 18 and 35 years old with COVID-19, enrolled during active disease.

The rearrangement joins TRBV29-1 to TRBJ2-7, with D perhaps matching TRBD1 (5 bases). Germline lookup yields CDR1 SQVTM and CDR2 ANQGSEA. V gave up 7 bases and J gave up 2 bases, with 18 bases separating them. The CDR3 is 14 residues long. CDR3 DNA: TGCAGCGCCAACGGGCAGGGTGACCCCTACGAGCAGTACTTC. This codes for CSANGQGDPYEQYF.

The chain is built from TRBV19 and TRBJ2-7; 8 bases map to TRBD2. CDR3 length: 14 residues. V lost 9 bases, J lost 0 bases, and 7 bases stayed unmatched. In germline, CDR1 is LNHDA, CDR2 SQIVND (reference sequence). CDR3 coding DNA: TGTGCCAGCTCCACCGGGACTAGCTCCTACGAGCAGTACTTC. It encodes CASSTGTSSYEQYF.

This clone appeared a single time. This sequence joins TRBV29-1 and TRBJ2-5; 7 nucleotides align to TRBD1. This CDR3 is 13 amino acids long. After removal of 4 bases from V and 5 bases from J, the junction contained 7 bases not matched to a gene. Germline V gene sequence: CDR1 SQVTM, CDR2 ANQGSEA. The CDR3 protein is CSVATGVRETQYF. The CDR3 nucleotides are TGCAGCGTTGCCACAGGGGTTCGGGAGACCCAGTACTTC.

This clone was seen a handful of times. This same CDR3 is encoded by further DNA sequences in the sample. The V and J genes are TRBV27 and TRBJ1-1; 10 positions match TRBD1. Trimming cost V 2 bases and J 4 bases; bases outside gene matches: 1. Germline V gene sequence: CDR1 MNHEY, CDR2 SMNVEV (reference sequence). This CDR3 comprises 14 residues. The CDR3 protein is CASSLGQGGTEAFF. In nucleotides, the CDR3 is TGTGCCAGCAGTTTAGGACAGGGGGGCACTGAAGCTTTCTTT.

As concerns this clone: One junction end disagrees with the germline gene, perhaps due to a read error. The chain has TRBV2 and TRBJ2-4; D might be TRBD1 (7 bases). CDR3 size: 11 residues. CDR1 SNHLY and CDR2 FYNNEI come from the germline V gene. The CDR3 sequence: CASRRDSAPFF. CDR3 sequence (DNA): TGTGCCAGCAGGCGGGACAGCGCTCCTTTTTTC.

J is TRBJ2-2 and V is TRBV5-6; D perhaps matches TRBD1 (6 bases). The germline V gene encodes CDR1 SGHDT and CDR2 YYEEEE. This CDR3 has 15 residues. Trimming took off 7 bases at V and 4 bases at J, with 17 bases between the two ends. The CDR3 sequence: CASGTPGHTTGELFF. The CDR3 region has the DNA TGTGCCAGCGGAACACCGGGACATACCACCGGGGAGCTGTTTTTT. The full variable domain, its missing parts supplied by reference TRBV5-6 and TRBJ2-2, is DAGVTQSPTHLIKTRGQQVTLRCSPKSGHDTVSWYQQALGQGPQFIFQYYEEEERQRGNFPDRFSGHQFPNYSSELNVNALLLGDSALYLCASGTPGHTTGELFFGEGSRLTVL.

The rearrangement joins TRBV3-1 (or the pseudogene TRBV3-2) to TRBJ2-5, with 8 bases fitting TRBD2. Germline V CDR1 and CDR2: LGHDT, YNNKEL (reference sequence). The CDR3 runs to 17 residues. Trimming took 4 bases from V and 2 from J; bases not matched to a gene: 12. The CDR3 reads CASSPLSPAGVQETQYF. The CDR3 nucleotides are TGTGCCAGCAGCCCGTTAAGCCCAGCGGGGGTGCAAGAGACCCAGTACTTC.

The J gene is TRBJ2-3, the V gene TRBV7-6; D may be TRBD1 (6 bases). CDR3 length equals 13 residues. Germline-derived CDR1 and CDR2 are SGHVS and FNYEAQ. Trimming removed 5 bases from V and 7 bases from J, with 13 bases in between. DNA of the CDR3: TGTGCCAGCAGCAACCCGGACAGTAATACGCAGTATTTT. Its translation is CASSNPDSNTQYF.

This chain connects TRBV6-1 to TRBJ2-6; D may be TRBD1 (6 bases). The V end was cut by 1 base, the J end by 0 bases, with 10 bases between. CDR3 length: 17 amino acids. Per the germline V gene, CDR1 is MNHNS and CDR2 is SASEGT. CDR3 residues: CASSEEARGSGANVLTF. The CDR3 nucleotides read TGTGCCAGCAGTGAAGAGGCCAGGGGCTCTGGGGCCAACGTCCTGACTTTC.

This chain connects TRBV5-1 to TRBJ2-1, with TRBD1 matching 7 bases. The CDR3 covers 15 residues. CDR1 SGHRS and CDR2 YFSETQ come from the germline V gene. The junction had 9 bases not matched to a gene; V was cut back by 6 bases and J by 3 bases. The DNA for the CDR3 is TGCGCCAGCAACCCGGGACAGACGATCTACAATGAGCAGTTCTTC. It yields the protein CASNPGQTIYNEQFF.

The chain joins TRBV27 to TRBJ2-2; TRBD1 is a possible D gene (5 bases). Germline CDR1 reads MNHEY; CDR2 reads SMNVEV (reference sequence). V dropped 7 bases and J dropped 3 bases, with 12 bases sitting between them. This CDR3 comprises 14 residues. Here the CDR3 reads CASTLRGYTGELFF. The CDR3 DNA sequence: TGTGCCAGCACTCTAAGGGGTTACACCGGGGAGCTGTTTTTT.

The J gene is TRBJ2-3, the V gene TRBV12-3 or TRBV12-4, with D possibly being TRBD1 (7 bases). The CDR3 is 13 amino acids. Deletions cut 6 bases from V and 5 bases from J, with 12 bases between. For the CDR3, the DNA is TGTGCCAGCAGGAACAGGGGAGGAGATACGCAGTATTTT. Amino acid sequence: CASRNRGGDTQYF.

This clone has just one count. The V and J genes are TRBV2 and TRBJ2-7; 10 nucleotides agree with TRBD1. The CDR3 is made up of 15 amino acids. The V segment lost 9 bases and the J segment 6 bases; nucleotides outside the gene matches: 14. CDR1 is SNHLY and CDR2 is FYNNEI in the germline V gene. This CDR3 is CASRRQGALLGEQYF. The CDR3 DNA sequence: TGTGCCAGTAGGAGACAGGGGGCGCTTTTGGGCGAGCAGTACTTC.

This clone was counted once. This specimen includes other DNA sequences encoding the same CDR3. This chain joins TRBV5-6 and TRBJ2-1, with D possibly being TRBD2 (6 bases). The CDR3 covers 15 residues. Trimming took 4 bases from V and 0 from J, leaving 11 bases between them. The germline gives CDR1 SGHDT, CDR2 YYEEEE. CDR3 protein: CASSLGGSSYNEQFF. Here the CDR3 DNA reads TGTGCCAGCAGCCTTGGAGGGAGCTCCTACAATGAGCAGTTCTTC.

The V gene is TRBV3-1 (or the pseudogene TRBV3-2), the J gene TRBJ2-3; weak D call: TRBD2 (5 bases). The CDR3 covers 16 residues. The V gene's germline CDR1 is LGHDT and CDR2 YNNKEL (reference sequence). Trimming shortened V by 5 bases and J by 1 base, and 16 bases separated the two germline ends. The CDR3 reads CASSGGSFLRTDTQYF. The CDR3 nucleotides are TGTGCCAGCAGCGGAGGTTCGTTTTTGCGCACAGATACGCAGTATTTT.

This chain joins TRBV30 and TRBJ1-6; D may be TRBD1 (6 bases). There are 13 residues in the CDR3. CDR1 and CDR2 from the germline V gene are GTSNPN and SVGIG (reference sequence). The V and J ends lost 7 bases and 13 bases respectively, with 20 bases between them. The CDR3 sequence is CAYTGGRGLPLHF. In DNA form, the CDR3 reads TGTGCCTATACGGGAGGAAGGGGGTTGCCCCTCCACTTT.

The V gene is TRBV13, the J gene TRBJ1-4; 7 nucleotides agree with TRBD1. Germline assignment: CDR1 PRHDT and CDR2 FYEKMQ (reference sequence). Trimming took 5 bases from V and 10 from J; bases not matched to a gene: 19. This CDR3 contains 17 residues. The CDR3 DNA reads TGTGCCAGCAGCATCAGACAGGGACTGGCAAGGGACGGAAAACTGTTTTTT. Translating it yields CASSIRQGLARDGKLFF.

The V gene is TRBV6-5, the J gene TRBJ2-7; 12 bases map to TRBD1. The CDR3 has 15 residues. The V gene end was trimmed by 7 bases and the J gene end by 5 bases; junction bases not matched to a gene: 9. CDR1 and CDR2 from the germline V gene are MNHEY and SVGAGI. The CDR3 region is CASTPGQGARNEQYF. The CDR3 DNA reads TGTGCCAGCACCCCGGGACAGGGGGCGAGGAACGAGCAGTACTTC.

This clone has only a few counts. The rearrangement uses TRBV28 and TRBJ2-7; 7 bases agree with TRBD1. The CDR3 has 13 amino acids. After removal of 7 bases from V and 2 bases from J, the junction contained 5 bases not matched to a gene. Germline-derived CDR1 and CDR2 are MDHEN and SYDVKM. The CDR3 DNA sequence: TGTGCCAGCAATAGACAGGGAACCTACGAGCAGTACTTC. It yields the protein CASNRQGTYEQYF. The full variable domain, with the rest looked up from reference TRBV28 and TRBJ2-7, is DVKVTQSSRYLVKRTGEKVFLECVQDMDHENMFWYRQDPGLGLRLIYFSYDVKMKEKGDIPEGYSVSREKKERFSLILESASTNQTSMYLCASNRQGTYEQYFGPGTRLTVT.

CDR3 sequence reads: CSVLLTEAFF. The CDR3 bases are TGCAGCGTCCTTCTCACTGAAGCTTTCTTT. The chain combines TRBV29-1 with TRBJ1-1; D is undetermined. Germline V gene data show CDR1 as SQVTM and CDR2 as ANQGSEA. The CDR3 loop spans 10 amino acids. The V end lost 6 bases, the J end lost 4 bases, and 6 bases lay between the germline ends.

This rearrangement joins TRBV27 to TRBJ2-7; 11 nucleotides agree with TRBD2. V trimming: 6 bases; J trimming: 2 bases; junction bases outside the gene matches: 6. This CDR3 has 15 residues. Per germline, CDR1 MNHEY and CDR2 SMNVEV (reference sequence). CDR3 sequence reads: CASRYTSGGTYEQYF. CDR3 bases: TGTGCCAGCAGATATACTAGCGGGGGAACCTACGAGCAGTACTTC.

The V gene is TRBV5-1, the J gene TRBJ2-4; weak D call: TRBD2 (6 bases). The CDR3 length is 16 residues. The germline CDR1 and CDR2 sequences are SGHRS and YFSETQ. Trimming cost V 0 bases and J 2 bases, with 12 bases left between them. The CDR3 region is CASSLEGTSTKNIQYF. The CDR3 DNA reads as TGCGCCAGCAGCTTGGAAGGTACTAGCACCAAAAACATTCAGTACTTC.

The chain couples TRBV19 to TRBJ2-5, with TRBD1 matching 7 bases. Germline CDR1 reads LNHDA; CDR2 reads SQIVND (reference sequence). V was pared by 7 bases and J by 4 bases, with 12 bases of the junction left unmatched. The CDR3 length is 15 residues. DNA of the CDR3: TGTGCCAGTAAGGGGAACAGGGGTGTTACAGAGACCCAGTACTTC. Translating it yields CASKGNRGVTETQYF.

The rearrangement joins TRBV3-1 (or the pseudogene TRBV3-2) to TRBJ2-1; 10 nucleotides match TRBD2. This CDR3 spans 16 amino acids. The germline CDR1 and CDR2 sequences are LGHDT and YNNKEL (reference sequence). V gave up 0 bases and J gave up 7 bases; unmatched junction bases: 6. The CDR3 here is CASSQDLSGRLNEQFF. The CDR3 DNA sequence: TGTGCCAGCAGCCAAGACCTTAGCGGGAGGTTGAATGAGCAGTTCTTC.

A single count supports this clone. The rearrangement joins TRBV5-8 to TRBJ1-6; unclear D gene. The CDR3 runs 14 residues. CDR1 SGHTS and CDR2 YDEGEE come from the germline V gene. Trimming cost V 4 bases and J 5 bases, with 10 bases left between them. The CDR3 loop is CASSRHGNNSPLHF. The CDR3 nucleotides read TGTGCCAGCAGCAGACACGGGAATAATTCACCCCTCCACTTT.

This chain uses TRBV5-5 with TRBJ2-7, with 8 bases aligning to TRBD1. V dropped 1 base and J dropped 5; count of bases not matched to a gene: 5. The germline V gene encodes CDR1 SGHKS and CDR2 YYEKEE (reference sequence). This CDR3 spans 14 amino acids. The CDR3 reads CASSLLAGGDEQYF. The DNA of the CDR3 is TGTGCCAGCAGCTTGCTGGCAGGGGGCGACGAGCAGTACTTC.

The rearrangement uses TRBV2 and TRBJ2-2, with 9 positions matching TRBD2. This CDR3 has 15 residues. Germline V gene sequence: CDR1 SNHLY, CDR2 FYNNEI. Trimming removed 4 bases from V and 4 bases from J; junction bases left unmatched: 4. CDR3 in amino acids: CASSGGLAGTGELFF. DNA for the CDR3: TGTGCCAGCAGTGGGGGACTAGCAGGCACCGGGGAGCTGTTTTTT. Supplemented by reference TRBV2 and TRBJ2-2, the full variable domain reads EPEVTQTPSHQVTQMGQEVILRCVPISNHLYFYWYRQILGQKVEFLVSFYNNEISEKSEIFDDQFSVERPDGSNFTLKIRSTKLEDSAMYFCASSGGLAGTGELFFGEGSRLTVL.

The chain combines TRBV4-1 with TRBJ2-1, with D perhaps TRBD2 (6 bases). In germline, CDR1 is MGHRA, CDR2 YSYEKL. Trimming stripped 1 base from V and 7 bases from J, with 23 bases between. The CDR3 is 18 residues long. The CDR3 spells CASSQGTEGTRWANEQFF. DNA of the CDR3: TGCGCCAGCAGCCAAGGAACGGAGGGAACGAGGTGGGCAAATGAGCAGTTCTTC.

The genes are TRBV3-1 (or the pseudogene TRBV3-2) and TRBJ2-3; 7 positions match TRBD1. The germline gives CDR1 LGHDT, CDR2 YNNKEL (reference sequence). CDR3 length equals 18 residues. The trim removed 4 bases at V and 3 bases at J, leaving 16 bases unmatched. The CDR3 coding sequence is TGTGCCAGCAGCCCGACAAAAAGTGACAGGGAAGAAACAGATACGCAGTATTTT. Protein: CASSPTKSDREETDTQYF.